The entry below describes one T cell receptor beta chain. Its matching antigen is unknown. The CDR3 is 16 residues long. From germline, CDR1 is MDHEN and CDR2 SYDVKM. V lost 4 bases to trimming and J lost 5 bases; unmatched junction nucleotides: 11. This record comes from a study of T cell responses to AZD1222 COVID-19 vaccine. Across the study: Second doses at about 4 or about 12 weeks were pooled.

Study-wide results and caveats: No repertoire was sampled before or during the peak T cell response, only after it. Reportedly, nearly half of unique spike TCRs recognized epitopes outside B.1.351/B.1.1.7 mutations. The breadth and depth of Spike-specific TCRs increased once two AZD1222 doses had been given.

Using immunoSEQ multiplex PCR, the repertoire was profiled, and TCRdb retains in-frame clones only, with some absent. The sample records some 150,000 clones, about 94% being singletons. The receptor comes from an adult in good health. The sequences come from peripheral blood, collected on day 0 of AZD1222 vaccination. This sequence joins TRBV28 and TRBJ2-7; the match to TRBD2 covers 10 bases. CDR3 amino acids: CASSSRLSGRWNEQYF. The CDR3 region has the DNA TGTGCCAGCAGTTCCCGACTTAGCGGGAGGTGGAACGAGCAGTACTTC.